These 7 T cell receptor beta chains share one sample of origin, sequenced in a study of CD8 T cells in ankylosing spondylitis. TCRdb ran MiXCR on the 5' RACE reads and lists one entry per CDR3 protein. Among about 220,000 distinct CDR3 sequences, more than 9% were seen once, and the ten largest hold under 25%. The sequenced sample consisted of blood, either unsorted or a sorted T cell fraction (not recorded which). The receptors originated from a male donor with ankylosing spondylitis or in good health (not recorded which).

The chain is built from TRBV5-1 and TRBJ2-3, with 10 bases identical to TRBD2. Germline V gene data show CDR1 as SGHRS and CDR2 as YFSETQ. The V gene end was trimmed by 0 bases and the J gene end by 2 bases; junction bases not matched to a gene: 6. The CDR3 consists of 17 residues. CDR3 loop: CASSLEPSGGNTDTQYF. Here the CDR3 DNA reads TGCGCCAGCAGCTTGGAGCCTAGCGGGGGAAACACAGATACGCAGTATTTT.

About this clonotype itself: This may come from a read error, since a much larger clone is one base off. The V and J genes are TRBV5-1 and TRBJ2-5; possible D gene TRBD1, 6 bases. CDR1 SGHRS and CDR2 YFSETQ come from the germline V gene. This CDR3 has 14 amino acids. The DNA of the CDR3 is TGCGCCTGCAGAAGGACAGATGGCCAAGAGACCCAGTACTTC. Translated: CACRRTDGQETQYF.

There are many counts of this clonotype. The chain combines TRBV5-1 with TRBJ2-5; D not certain. There are 15 residues in the CDR3. V lost 1 base and J 0 bases, leaving 10 bases between the germline ends. CDR1 SGHRS and CDR2 YFSETQ come from the germline V gene. CDR3 amino acids: CASSLRIQHQETQYF. For the CDR3, the DNA is TGCGCCAGCAGCTTGAGGATACAGCACCAAGAGACCCAGTACTTC. The full variable domain, with the rest looked up from reference TRBV5-1 and TRBJ2-5, is KAGVTQTPRYLIKTRGQQVTLSCSPISGHRSVSWYQQTPGQGLQFLFEYFSETQRNKGNFPGRFSGRQFSNSRSEMNVSTLELGDSALYLCASSLRIQHQETQYFGPGTRLLVL.

The table lists this clonotype with many counts. V gene TRBV28 combines with J gene TRBJ1-6; 7 bases are shared with TRBD1. Germline V gene lookup returns CDR1 MDHEN and CDR2 SYDVKM. The CDR3 runs to 14 residues. V dropped 6 bases and J dropped 7; count of bases not matched to a gene: 6. DNA of the CDR3: TGTGCCAGCAGGATACCGACAGGGAATTCACCCCTCCACTTT. Its translation is CASRIPTGNSPLHF. Complete variable domain (other parts from reference TRBV28 and TRBJ1-6): DVKVTQSSRYLVKRTGEKVFLECVQDMDHENMFWYRQDPGLGLRLIYFSYDVKMKEKGDIPEGYSVSREKKERFSLILESASTNQTSMYLCASRIPTGNSPLHFGNGTRLTVT.

CDR3 residues: CACTSRSSGGVVDTQYF. CDR3 sequence (DNA): TGTGCCTGCACCTCCCGAAGTAGCGGGGGGGTAGTAGATACGCAGTATTTT. This rearrangement joins TRBV3-1 to TRBJ2-3, with 11 bases matching TRBD2. The CDR3 covers 17 residues. Germline CDR1 and CDR2: LGHDT and YNNKEL (reference sequence). Trimming cost V 11 bases and J 5 bases; bases outside gene matches: 18.

In its sample, this clonotype was seen many times. The chain carries TRBV5-1 and TRBJ1-1; no reliable D call. The CDR3 has 14 amino acids. Germline V gene sequence: CDR1 SGHRS, CDR2 YFSETQ. The germline V and J ends were trimmed by 2 bases and 1 base, with 9 bases remaining between them. The CDR3 is CASSFSASNTEAFF. CDR3 nucleotides: TGCGCCAGCAGCTTCTCAGCCTCGAACACTGAAGCTTTCTTT.

This clonotype was seen ten or more times. This chain links TRBV29-1 with TRBJ2-1; D tentatively reads TRBD1 or TRBD2 (5 bases each). Germline assignment: CDR1 SQVTM and CDR2 ANQGSEA. The CDR3 is 13 amino acids. The CDR3 loop reads CTCSRDVVAEQFF. CDR3 nucleotides: TGCACGTGTTCAAGGGACGTAGTGGCTGAGCAGTTCTTC.